This TCR beta chain was recovered during a study of CD8 T cells in ankylosing spondylitis. As the method for making TCR beta libraries, quantitative 5'-RACE with molecular barcodes was used. Each CDR3 protein gets one entry after TCRdb re-called the 5' RACE reads with MiXCR. This table has just under 550,000 distinct CDR3 sequences, 12% appearing once. Study results and limitations: In ankylosing spondylitis blood, a motif of roughly eight highly homologous TCR beta variants appeared characteristic.

The V gene's germline CDR1 is KGHDR and CDR2 SFDVKD. V lost 0 bases, J lost 0 bases, and 11 bases lay in between. This CDR3 contains 17 residues. This clonotype was counted between two and nine times. As yet, its antigen is unknown. Material: blood, either unsorted or a sorted T cell fraction (not recorded which). The TCR originated in a male donor with ankylosing spondylitis. The chain combines TRBV24-1 with TRBJ2-1; D possibly uses TRBD1 or TRBD2 (5 bases each). CDR3 residues: CATSDLRGTSSYNEQFF. DNA for the CDR3: TGTGCCACCAGTGATTTGAGAGGGACGAGCTCCTACAATGAGCAGTTCTTC.